These 29 T cell receptor beta chains were sequenced from one sample in a study of blood T cell repertoires in COVID-19. Libraries were prepared by immunoSEQ multiplex PCR; TCRdb keeps only in-frame clonotypes and omits some of them. The sample shows about 260,000 clones, more than 75% of them seen only once. Sequencing was done on a sample of peripheral blood. These receptors all come from a man between 35 and 55 years old who had recovered from COVID-19.

The chain joins TRBV11-2 to TRBJ1-2, with a weak D call TRBD1 (6 bases). The CDR3 runs to 20 residues. The germline V gene has CDR1 SGHAT and CDR2 FQNNGV. V was cut by 0 bases and J by 2 bases, with 25 bases left in between. CDR3 sequence reads: CASSLELSGRGHLPNYGYTF. The CDR3 region has the DNA TGTGCCAGCAGCTTAGAGCTTTCCGGCAGGGGACACCTTCCGAACTATGGCTACACCTTC.

The V call is TRBV2, the J call TRBJ1-5; no clear D. The germline V and J ends were trimmed by 3 bases and 1 base, with 7 bases remaining between them. The CDR3 totals 14 residues. The germline CDR1 and CDR2 sequences are SNHLY and FYNNEI. CDR3 coding DNA: TGTGCCAGCAGTGACGCACGGAGCAATCAGCCCCAGCATTTT. Translating it yields CASSDARSNQPQHF.

The V gene is TRBV14, the J gene TRBJ2-3; D not certain. Trimming removed 2 bases from V and 2 bases from J, with 5 bases in between. Germline lookup yields CDR1 SGHDN and CDR2 FVKESK. The length of the CDR3 is 13 residues. This chain's CDR3 is CASSQLVTDTQYF. Written as DNA, the CDR3 is TGTGCCAGCAGCCAACTAGTCACAGATACGCAGTATTTT. Complete variable domain (other parts from reference TRBV14 and TRBJ2-3): EAGVTQFPSHSVIEKGQTVTLRCDPISGHDNLYWYRRVMGKEIKFLLHFVKESKQDESGMPNNRFLAERTGGTYSTLKVQPAELEDSGVYFCASSQLVTDTQYFGPGTRLTVL.

The rearrangement uses TRBV18 and TRBJ1-5; maybe TRBD1 (6 bases). With 2 bases removed from V and 4 bases from J, the gap between germline ends came to 18 bases. CDR1 KGHSH and CDR2 LQKENI come from the germline V gene. The CDR3 contains 17 residues. CDR3 residues: CASSPRITQGQNQPQHF. CDR3 in DNA: TGTGCCAGCTCACCAAGGATCACGCAGGGGCAGAATCAGCCCCAGCATTTT.

This clone was recorded once. The chain has TRBV4-1 and TRBJ2-5, with 8 nucleotides matching TRBD2. This CDR3 spans 17 amino acids. Trimming at V came to 7 bases and at J to 5 bases, leaving 18 bases not matched to a gene. Germline values: CDR1 MGHRA, CDR2 YSYEKL. The DNA for the CDR3 is TGCGCCAGCATTGTAAGGGCGGGAGCAATAGCGGGGGAGACCCAGTACTTC. Translating it yields CASIVRAGAIAGETQYF.

J is TRBJ2-3 and V is TRBV5-1; 7 bases are shared with TRBD2. Germline values: CDR1 SGHRS, CDR2 YFSETQ. Unmatched junction bases numbered 5, after V lost 2 bases and J lost 2 bases. The CDR3 runs to 15 residues. The CDR3 DNA reads TGCGCCAGCAGCTTACGGGGGGTCGCCACAGATACGCAGTATTTT. Translation gives CASSLRGVATDTQYF.

The chain combines TRBV9 with TRBJ2-2; tentatively, D is TRBD1 (5 bases). V was shortened by 2 bases and J by 0 bases, with 11 bases between the two germline ends. The CDR3 sequence is 16 residues long. Per germline, CDR1 SGDLS and CDR2 YYNGEE. In DNA form, the CDR3 reads TGTGCCAGCAGCGTTACAGGCGACCCGAACACCGGGGAGCTGTTTTTT. It yields the protein CASSVTGDPNTGELFF.

The V and J genes are TRBV15 and TRBJ2-1, with a weak D call TRBD2 (6 bases). CDR1 and CDR2 (germline): LNHNV, YYDKDF (reference sequence). Trimming took 8 bases from V and 0 from J, leaving 11 bases between them. The CDR3 loop spans 14 amino acids. This CDR3 reads CATVAGSSYNEQFF. In nucleotides, the CDR3 is TGTGCCACCGTAGCCGGGAGCTCCTACAATGAGCAGTTCTTC.

This chain links TRBV11-2 with TRBJ2-3, with 10 nucleotides matching TRBD1. Looked up from germline, CDR1 is SGHAT and CDR2 is FQNNGV. CDR3 length: 15 residues. The V gene end was trimmed by 1 base and the J gene end by 4 bases; junction bases not matched to a gene: 2. CDR3 protein: CASSLGDRGSDTQYF. Here the CDR3 DNA reads TGTGCCAGCAGCTTAGGGGACAGGGGATCAGATACGCAGTATTTT.

The V gene is TRBV9, the J gene TRBJ2-1, with TRBD2 matching 7 bases. Per germline, CDR1 SGDLS and CDR2 YYNGEE. This CDR3 is built from 16 residues. J was trimmed by 6 bases and V by 0 bases; bases with no gene match: 9. CDR3 nucleotide sequence: TGTGCCAGCAGCGTAGGCGTGGGGGGAGGGCCCAATGAGCAGTTCTTC. It codes for CASSVGVGGGPNEQFF.

This chain connects TRBV12-5 to TRBJ1-2; tentatively, D is TRBD1 (5 bases). Germline V gene sequence: CDR1 LGHNT, CDR2 FRNRAP. CDR3 length: 13 amino acids. V was cut by 1 base and J by 4 bases, with 7 bases left in between. Here the CDR3 reads CASGLETGYGYTF. CDR3 nucleotides: TGTGCTAGTGGTTTGGAAACAGGCTATGGCTACACCTTC.

The CDR3 nucleotides read TGTGCCAGCAGCATTACTACGAAAGACACAGATACGCAGTATTTT. Translated, it gives CASSITTKDTDTQYF. The rearrangement joins TRBV7-3 to TRBJ2-3; D not certain. CDR1 is SGHTA and CDR2 is FQGTGA in the germline V gene. This CDR3 contains 15 residues. V lost 5 bases and J lost 2, with 14 bases in between.

The CDR3 region is CATSRDLYTGGNYGYTF. For the CDR3, the DNA is TGTGCCACCAGCAGAGATCTGTACACAGGGGGCAACTATGGCTACACCTTC. J is TRBJ1-2 and V is TRBV15, with 9 positions matching TRBD1. The CDR3 consists of 17 residues. Germline CDR1 reads LNHNV; CDR2 reads YYDKDF (reference sequence). Trimming cost V 0 bases and J 2 bases; bases outside gene matches: 7.

This clone appeared a single time. The chain recombines TRBV18 with TRBJ2-7; 9 bases line up with TRBD1. The CDR3 is 15 amino acids. CDR1 is KGHSH, CDR2 LQKENI, per germline. J was trimmed by 4 bases and V by 4 bases; bases with no gene match: 8. The CDR3 sequence is CASSLGQGFLYEQYF. In DNA form, the CDR3 reads TGTGCCAGCTCACTAGGACAGGGGTTCTTGTACGAGCAGTACTTC.

The chain recombines TRBV12-3 or TRBV12-4 with TRBJ1-2; tentative D call: TRBD1 (5 bases). V shed 6 bases and J shed 9 bases, with 14 bases lying between them. The CDR3 runs 12 residues. CDR3 loop: CASSPGLTRYTF. CDR3 coding DNA: TGTGCCAGCAGCCCGGGACTAACACGCTACACCTTC.

The chain uses TRBV7-3 and TRBJ1-1; 8 bases are a match to TRBD1. The germline V gene has CDR1 SGHTA and CDR2 FQGTGA. CDR3 length equals 14 residues. The junction had 4 bases not matched to a gene; V was cut back by 4 bases and J by 3 bases. The CDR3 nucleotides read TGTGCCAGCAGCTCGCAGGGGGCGGACACTGAAGCTTTCTTT. This sequence encodes CASSSQGADTEAFF.

The chain has TRBV2 and TRBJ1-2, with 10 bases matching TRBD1. Germline loops: CDR1 SNHLY, CDR2 FYNNEI. V shed 8 bases, J shed 2 bases, and the junction held 8 bases outside the gene matches. This CDR3 region has 15 residues. CDR3: CASPDRGSLNYGYTF. In DNA, the CDR3 is TGTGCCAGCCCGGACAGGGGGTCCCTGAACTATGGCTACACCTTC.

To note about this clone: Other DNA sequences from this sample encode an identical CDR3 as well. The chain combines TRBV18 with TRBJ1-2; TRBD1 might be the D (6 bases). This CDR3 spans 13 amino acids. The germline V and J ends were trimmed by 6 bases and 3 bases, with 11 bases remaining between them. Germline assignment: CDR1 KGHSH and CDR2 LQKENI. The DNA for the CDR3 is TGTGCCAGCTCGCCGGACAGAGACTATGGCTACACCTTC. Protein product: CASSPDRDYGYTF. Filled out from reference TRBV18 and TRBJ1-2, the complete variable domain reads NAGVMQNPRHLVRRRGQEARLRCSPMKGHSHVYWYRQLPEEGLKFMVYLQKENIIDESGMPKERFSAEFPKEGPSILRIQQVVRGDSAAYFCASSPDRDYGYTFGSGTRLTVV.

The chain links TRBV27 to TRBJ1-1, with a tentative D call TRBD1 (6 bases). Germline assignment: CDR1 MNHEY and CDR2 SMNVEV (reference sequence). The CDR3 totals 13 residues. V shed 7 bases and J shed 8 bases, with 17 bases lying between them. The CDR3 here is CASTPHAGTEAFF. Written as DNA, the CDR3 is TGTGCCAGCACCCCACACGCTGGGACAGAAGCTTTCTTT.

The chain links TRBV7-2 to TRBJ1-2, with 7 nucleotides matching TRBD1. V lost 5 bases to trimming and J lost 4 bases; unmatched junction nucleotides: 7. Germline CDR1 reads SGHTA; CDR2 reads FQGNSA. The CDR3 is 14 amino acids. The CDR3 is CASSTQTGSYGYTF. The CDR3 nucleotides read TGTGCCAGCAGCACACAGACAGGGAGCTATGGCTACACCTTC.

Comment on this clone: Germline is not matched at one junction end, which may reflect a read error. The chain links TRBV7-2 to TRBJ2-1; maybe TRBD2 (5 bases). The CDR3 has 11 residues. Germline V CDR1 and CDR2: SGHTA, FQGNSA. CDR3 region: CASSSEWERFF. The CDR3 DNA follows: TGTGCCAGCAGCTCAGAGTGGGAGCGGTTCTTC.

This clone was counted a few times. The CDR3 loop reads CASSQDVEQFF. Here the CDR3 DNA reads TGTGCCAGCAGCCAAGACGTTGAGCAGTTCTTC. This sequence joins TRBV3-1 (or the pseudogene TRBV3-2) and TRBJ2-1; D is unclear. The CDR3 extends over 11 amino acids. Trimming removed 0 bases from V and 9 bases from J, with 3 bases in between. The V gene's germline CDR1 is LGHDT and CDR2 YNNKEL (reference sequence).

V usage is TRBV5-5 and J usage is TRBJ1-6; 7 bases are a match to TRBD1. The CDR3 has 14 amino acids. V gave up 5 bases and J gave up 5 bases; unmatched junction bases: 4. CDR1 is SGHKS and CDR2 is YYEKEE in the germline V gene (reference sequence). The CDR3 spells CASSLTGNNSPLHF. CDR3 sequence (DNA): TGTGCCAGCAGTTTGACAGGGAATAATTCACCCCTCCACTTT.

CDR3 nucleotide sequence: TGCGCCAGCAGCTTGACAGGGTCGGAGACCCAGTACTTC. Protein sequence: CASSLTGSETQYF. The chain couples TRBV5-1 to TRBJ2-5; TRBD1 might be the D (6 bases). This CDR3 spans 13 amino acids. V was trimmed by 1 base and J by 5 bases, leaving 9 bases between them. Germline V CDR1 and CDR2: SGHRS, YFSETQ. Full variable domain (missing parts from reference TRBV5-1 and TRBJ2-5): KAGVTQTPRYLIKTRGQQVTLSCSPISGHRSVSWYQQTPGQGLQFLFEYFSETQRNKGNFPGRFSGRQFSNSRSEMNVSTLELGDSALYLCASSLTGSETQYFGPGTRLLVL.

This clone appeared a single time. CDR3 loop: CASSAPAGGRSTGELFF. As DNA, the CDR3 is TGTGCCAGCAGCGCCCCCGCGGGAGGGAGAAGTACCGGGGAGCTGTTTTTT. This sequence joins TRBV5-4 and TRBJ2-2; 9 positions agree with TRBD2. V shed 4 bases, J shed 5 bases, and the junction held 12 bases outside the gene matches. The CDR3 is 17 residues long. Germline CDR1 and CDR2: SGHNT and YYREEE (reference sequence).

This chain uses TRBV9 with TRBJ2-5; 7 nucleotides agree with TRBD2. Germline loops: CDR1 SGDLS, CDR2 YYNGEE. The CDR3 covers 17 residues. V gave up 2 bases and J gave up 1 base; unmatched junction bases: 11. CDR3 in amino acids: CASSVSFGRGSQETQYF. DNA of the CDR3: TGTGCCAGCAGCGTCTCTTTTGGGCGGGGGTCCCAAGAGACCCAGTACTTC.

The chain couples TRBV5-1 to TRBJ2-5; a weak D match, TRBD1 (6 bases). CDR1 is SGHRS, CDR2 YFSETQ, per germline. V shed 0 bases and J shed 14 bases, with 26 bases lying between them. CDR3 length: 16 amino acids. CDR3 DNA sequence: TGCGCCAGCAGCTTGGGGGCAGGGGTCTTGGATACTACCTGTTACTTC. Protein product: CASSLGAGVLDTTCYF. The full variable domain, in which reference TRBV5-1 and TRBJ2-5 provide the parts outside the CDR3, is KAGVTQTPRYLIKTRGQQVTLSCSPISGHRSVSWYQQTPGQGLQFLFEYFSETQRNKGNFPGRFSGRQFSNSRSEMNVSTLELGDSALYLCASSLGAGVLDTTCYFGPGTRLLVL.

The J gene is TRBJ2-3, the V gene TRBV3-1 (or the pseudogene TRBV3-2), with a tentative D call TRBD2 (5 bases). From germline, CDR1 is LGHDT and CDR2 YNNKEL (reference sequence). V lost 1 base and J 3 bases, leaving 17 bases between the germline ends. The CDR3 is 17 amino acids. The CDR3: CASSQGPARVWTDTQYF. The CDR3 DNA reads as TGTGCCAGCAGCCAAGGTCCGGCGAGGGTGTGGACAGATACGCAGTATTTT.

V gene TRBV24-1 combines with J gene TRBJ2-1; D gene ambiguous. CDR3 length: 12 residues. Trimming left V 4 bases short and J 4 bases short, with 4 bases between. Germline CDR1 KGHDR, CDR2 SFDVKD. CDR3 coding DNA: TGTGCCACCAGTGACCCGTACAATGAGCAGTTCTTC. This translates into CATSDPYNEQFF.